This TCR beta chain was recovered during a study of CD8 T cells in Susac syndrome (dated by TCRdb to 2018 to 2020). Describing the broader study: The study used repertoire sequencing to test whether antigen drove CD8+ T cell activation and differentiation in Susac syndrome. The study compared CD8+ T cell repertoire clonality among roughly 12 healthy donors, 14 Susac syndrome patients and some 16 multiple sclerosis patients.

High-throughput TCR beta sequencing profiled peripheral blood CD8+ and CD4+ T cells from healthy donors, Susac syndrome patients and multiple sclerosis patients. Healthy donors were age- and sex-matched controls. Bulk CD8+ and CD4+ T cells were purified by magnetic negative isolation, while CD8+ TEMRA cells were enriched using FACS. Blood was drawn into EDTA tubes, processed within 24 hours, and PBMCs were isolated by density gradient centrifugation. PBMCs destined for TCR sequencing were cryopreserved in liquid nitrogen and later thawed in a 37 °C water bath. The sorted or isolated CD4+, CD8+ and CD8+ TEMRA cells reached a purity of at least 90%. A word on this clonotype: Its antigen is not yet known. Within one base of it there is no much larger clone, and no base qualities were kept.

Per the germline V gene, SNHLY is the CDR1 and FYNNEI is the CDR2. V sheds 0 bases and J sheds 6 bases, leaving 8 bases between their ends. The CDR3, from cysteine to phenylalanine, totals 14 residues. Only CDR3 DNA is held: 42 bases, read in frame from base 1. General findings and caveats noted by the study authors: The TCR sequencing and HLA analysis was acknowledged to have included a relatively small number of individuals.

RNA was extracted using the RNeasy kit, and roughly 0.45 to 1 microgram was reverse transcribed with random hexamers. TCR beta CDR3 regions were amplified with the immunoSEQ multiplex PCR assay covering 54 Vbeta and 13 Jbeta segments. Bias from PCR amplification was corrected by using a synthetic template baseline for primer optimization and for computational correction. Per the source publication's procedure: Reads were annotated to V, D and J genes per IMGT and analyzed with immunoSEQ Analyzer, keeping only productive sequences. To calculate clonality, Shannon entropy was normalized by log2 of the number of productive unique sequences and then subtracted from one. For each patient and control, public and private clones were evaluated within the 100 most prevalent clones. Clones were defined as Susac-specific when absent from the healthy and MS cohorts, from over 950 published viral clones and from other ImmuneACCESS disease sequences. TCRdb cleaned the public reads at Q25 with fastp, built clones with MiXCR and kept in-frame beta chains. All rows with the same CDR3 protein become a single entry with the most common DNA and genes. TCRdb's processing, not the authors', yielded these V and J calls. The sample table contains about 100,000 distinct CDR3 sequences; only one count was recorded for 80% to 95% of them. 0.25% to 0.4% of the sample is taken by the ten largest.

This clonotype was obtained from a human donor in good health. The chain couples TRBV2 to TRBJ2-2; the D gene is unclear. Sequencing was done on a sample of CD8+ T cells from PBMCs. The base sequence is TGTGCCAGCAGTGAAGCGCAAGGAGCCGGGGAGCTGTTTTTT. Its protein is CASSEAQGAGELFF.